Below, one T cell receptor (beta chain) is given with its context. Its specificity is not known. A read error may account for a junction end that differs from germline. The CDR3 has 13 residues. CDR1 SEHNR and CDR2 FQNEAQ come from the germline V gene (reference sequence). Treatment given: skin biopsy from PPD injection site in Mantoux-positive individual. The library had UMIs added by 3' ligation of an oligonucleotide to TCR cDNA. Skin biopsies came from PPD injection sites in Mantoux-positive individuals. Unsorted total RNA, 1 to 1000 ng, was DNase treated before reverse transcription. The SP2 primer and nested alpha and beta constant region primers amplified ligated cDNA in four rounds. MiXCR, applied by TCRdb to the UMI-ligation and nested PCR reads, yields one record per CDR3 protein. The sample carries more than 20,000 distinct CDR3 sequences, about 6% recorded once. This entry is derived from a study of naive and memory T cell subsets. Study-level points and caveats: Both skin biopsy types reportedly yielded TCRs, tuberculin sites far more. More TCRs at tuberculin sites were read as hypersensitivity T cell infiltration.

Sequenced here: skin, sampled from a tuberculin skin test site. This receptor was identified in an adult in good health. The rearrangement links TRBV7-9 to TRBJ1-2; D gene ambiguous. CDR3 residues: CASSPTPGYGDTF. The CDR3 DNA follows: TGTGCCAGCAGCCCGACACCCGGCTATGGCGACACCTTC.